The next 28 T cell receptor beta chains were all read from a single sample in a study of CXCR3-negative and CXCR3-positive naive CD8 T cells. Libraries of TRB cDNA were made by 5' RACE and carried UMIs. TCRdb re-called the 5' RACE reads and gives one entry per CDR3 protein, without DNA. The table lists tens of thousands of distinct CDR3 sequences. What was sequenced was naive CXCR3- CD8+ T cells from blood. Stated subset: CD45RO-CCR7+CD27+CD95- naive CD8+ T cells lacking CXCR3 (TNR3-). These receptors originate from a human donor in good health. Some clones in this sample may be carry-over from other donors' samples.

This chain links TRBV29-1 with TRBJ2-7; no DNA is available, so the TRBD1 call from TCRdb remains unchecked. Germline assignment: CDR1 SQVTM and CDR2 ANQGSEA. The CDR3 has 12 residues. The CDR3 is CSATAPGGEQYF.

This chain's CDR3 is CSARDGGGRETQYF. V is TRBV20-1 and J is TRBJ2-5; TCRdb reports TRBD1, a call that lacks DNA to check it against. Per the germline V gene, CDR1 is DFQATT and CDR2 is SNEGSKA (reference sequence). The CDR3 covers 14 residues.

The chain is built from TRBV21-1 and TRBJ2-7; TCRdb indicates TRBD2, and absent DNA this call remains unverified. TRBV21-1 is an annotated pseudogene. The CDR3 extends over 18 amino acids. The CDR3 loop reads CASSHKEASGGVSYEQYF.

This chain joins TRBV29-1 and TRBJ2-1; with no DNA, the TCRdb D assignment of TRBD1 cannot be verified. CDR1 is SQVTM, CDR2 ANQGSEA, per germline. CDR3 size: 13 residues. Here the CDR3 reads CSVVVPGGNEQFF.

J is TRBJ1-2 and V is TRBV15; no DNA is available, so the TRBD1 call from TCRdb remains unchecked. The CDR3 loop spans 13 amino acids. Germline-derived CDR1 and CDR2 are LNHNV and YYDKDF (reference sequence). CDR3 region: CATSARTGNGYTF.

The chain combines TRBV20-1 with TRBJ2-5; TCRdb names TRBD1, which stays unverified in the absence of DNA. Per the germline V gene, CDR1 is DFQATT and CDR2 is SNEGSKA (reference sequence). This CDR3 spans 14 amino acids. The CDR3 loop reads CSARLQGFRETQYF.

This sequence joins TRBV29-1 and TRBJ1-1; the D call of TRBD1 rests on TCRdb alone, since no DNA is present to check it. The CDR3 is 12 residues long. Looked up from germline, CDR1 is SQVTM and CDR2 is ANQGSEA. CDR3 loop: CSVGIQGTEAFF.

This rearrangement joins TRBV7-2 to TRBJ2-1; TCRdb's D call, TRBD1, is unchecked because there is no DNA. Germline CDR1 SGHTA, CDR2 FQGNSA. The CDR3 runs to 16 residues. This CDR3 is CASSLGGGTSYNEQFF.

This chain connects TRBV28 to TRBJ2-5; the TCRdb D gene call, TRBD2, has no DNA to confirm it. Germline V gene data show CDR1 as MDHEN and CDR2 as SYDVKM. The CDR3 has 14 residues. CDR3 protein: CASGRETGTETQYF.

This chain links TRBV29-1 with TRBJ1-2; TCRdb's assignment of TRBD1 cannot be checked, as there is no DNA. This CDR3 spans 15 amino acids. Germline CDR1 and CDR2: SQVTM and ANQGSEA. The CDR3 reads CSVFSGAGGDYGYTF.

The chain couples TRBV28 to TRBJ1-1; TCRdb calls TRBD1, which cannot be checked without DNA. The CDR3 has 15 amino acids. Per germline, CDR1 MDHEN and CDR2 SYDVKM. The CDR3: CASSVDRVGNTEAFF.

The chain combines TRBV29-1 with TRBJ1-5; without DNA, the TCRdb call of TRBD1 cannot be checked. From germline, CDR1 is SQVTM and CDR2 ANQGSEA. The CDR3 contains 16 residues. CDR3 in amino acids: CSVEDGTGMGNQPQHF.

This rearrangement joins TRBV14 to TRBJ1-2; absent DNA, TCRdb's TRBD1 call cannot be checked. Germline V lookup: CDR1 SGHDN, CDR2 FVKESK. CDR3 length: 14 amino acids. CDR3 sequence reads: CASSQEIGRNRYTF. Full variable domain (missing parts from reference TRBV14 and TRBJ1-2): EAGVTQFPSHSVIEKGQTVTLRCDPISGHDNLYWYRRVMGKEIKFLLHFVKESKQDESGMPNNRFLAERTGGTYSTLKVQPAELEDSGVYFCASSQEIGRNRYTFGSGTRLTVV.

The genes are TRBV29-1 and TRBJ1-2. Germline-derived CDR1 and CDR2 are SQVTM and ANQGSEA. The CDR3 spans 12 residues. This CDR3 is CSVWLVGYGYTF.

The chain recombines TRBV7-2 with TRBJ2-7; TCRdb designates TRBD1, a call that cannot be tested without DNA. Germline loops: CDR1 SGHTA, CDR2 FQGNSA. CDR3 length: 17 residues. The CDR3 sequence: CASSRTPRGLTSYEQYF.

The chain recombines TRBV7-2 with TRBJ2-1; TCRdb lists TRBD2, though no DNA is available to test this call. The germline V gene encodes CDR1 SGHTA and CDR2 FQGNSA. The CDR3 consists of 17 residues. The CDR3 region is CASSHSLAGGMYNEQFF. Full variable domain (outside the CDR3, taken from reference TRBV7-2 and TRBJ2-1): GAGVSQSPSNKVTEKGKDVELRCDPISGHTALYWYRQSLGQGLEFLIYFQGNSAPDKSGLPSDRFSAERTGGSVSTLTIQRTQQEDSAVYLCASSHSLAGGMYNEQFFGPGTRLTVL.

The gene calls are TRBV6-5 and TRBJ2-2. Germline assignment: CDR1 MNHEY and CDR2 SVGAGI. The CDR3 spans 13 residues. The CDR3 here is CASSDPNTGELFF.

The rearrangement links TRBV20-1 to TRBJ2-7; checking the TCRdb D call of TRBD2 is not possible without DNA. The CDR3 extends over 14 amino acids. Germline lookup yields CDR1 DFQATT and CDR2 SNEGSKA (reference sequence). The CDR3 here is CSALLSSGPYEQYF.

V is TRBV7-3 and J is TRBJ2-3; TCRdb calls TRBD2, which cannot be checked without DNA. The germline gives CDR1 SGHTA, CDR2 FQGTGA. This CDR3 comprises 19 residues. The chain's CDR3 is CASSFASGRVGAGTDTQYF.

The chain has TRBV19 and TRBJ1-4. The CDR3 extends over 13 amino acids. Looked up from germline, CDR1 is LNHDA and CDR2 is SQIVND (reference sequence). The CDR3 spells CASSIREDEKLFF.

CDR3 residues: CASSSLRAGGPLNNEQFF. V is TRBV2 and J is TRBJ2-1; the D gene TCRdb calls, TRBD2, cannot be checked with no DNA. Looked up from germline, CDR1 is SNHLY and CDR2 is FYNNEI. CDR3 length: 18 residues.

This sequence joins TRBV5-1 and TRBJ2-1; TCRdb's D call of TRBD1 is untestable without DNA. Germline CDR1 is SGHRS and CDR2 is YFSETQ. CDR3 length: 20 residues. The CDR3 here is CASSSFIPGTGGARFNEQFF.

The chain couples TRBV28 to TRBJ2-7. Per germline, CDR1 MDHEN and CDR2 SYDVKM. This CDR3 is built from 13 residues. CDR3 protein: CASSLGTAYEQYF.

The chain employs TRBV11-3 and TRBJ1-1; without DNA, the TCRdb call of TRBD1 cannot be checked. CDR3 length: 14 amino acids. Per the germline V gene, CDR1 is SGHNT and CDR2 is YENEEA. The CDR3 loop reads CASRRKQGSTEAFF.

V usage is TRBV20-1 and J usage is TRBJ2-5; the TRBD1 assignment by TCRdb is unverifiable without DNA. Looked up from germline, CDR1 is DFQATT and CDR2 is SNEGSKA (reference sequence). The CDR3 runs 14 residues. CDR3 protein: CSAAGQGVMETQYF.

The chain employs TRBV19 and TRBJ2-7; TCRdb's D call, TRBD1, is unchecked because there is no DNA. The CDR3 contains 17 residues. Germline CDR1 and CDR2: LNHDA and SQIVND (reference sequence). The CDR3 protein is CASSIVRDGDDNYEQYF.

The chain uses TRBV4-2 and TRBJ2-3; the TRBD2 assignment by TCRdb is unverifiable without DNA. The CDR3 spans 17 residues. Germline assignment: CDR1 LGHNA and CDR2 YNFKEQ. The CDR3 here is CASSPSPGLADQDTQYF.

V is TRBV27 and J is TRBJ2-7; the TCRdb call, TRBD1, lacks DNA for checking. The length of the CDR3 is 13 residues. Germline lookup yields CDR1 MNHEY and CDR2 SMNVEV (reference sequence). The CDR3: CASSLLGGYEQHF.